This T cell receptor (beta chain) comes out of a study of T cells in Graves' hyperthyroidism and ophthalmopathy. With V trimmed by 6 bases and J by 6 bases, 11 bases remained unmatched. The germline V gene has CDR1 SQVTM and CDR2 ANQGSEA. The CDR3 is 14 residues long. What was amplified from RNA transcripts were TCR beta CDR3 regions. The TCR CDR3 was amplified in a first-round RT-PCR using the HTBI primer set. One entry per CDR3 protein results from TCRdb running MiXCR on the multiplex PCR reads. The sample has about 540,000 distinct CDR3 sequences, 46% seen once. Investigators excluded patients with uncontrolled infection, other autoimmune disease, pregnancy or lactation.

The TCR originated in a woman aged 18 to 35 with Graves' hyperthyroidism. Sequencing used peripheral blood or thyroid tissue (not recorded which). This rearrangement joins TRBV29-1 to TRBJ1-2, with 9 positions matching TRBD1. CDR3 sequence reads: CSVPGTGLGNGYTF. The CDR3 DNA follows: TGCAGCGTCCCCGGGACAGGGCTAGGGAATGGCTACACCTTC.